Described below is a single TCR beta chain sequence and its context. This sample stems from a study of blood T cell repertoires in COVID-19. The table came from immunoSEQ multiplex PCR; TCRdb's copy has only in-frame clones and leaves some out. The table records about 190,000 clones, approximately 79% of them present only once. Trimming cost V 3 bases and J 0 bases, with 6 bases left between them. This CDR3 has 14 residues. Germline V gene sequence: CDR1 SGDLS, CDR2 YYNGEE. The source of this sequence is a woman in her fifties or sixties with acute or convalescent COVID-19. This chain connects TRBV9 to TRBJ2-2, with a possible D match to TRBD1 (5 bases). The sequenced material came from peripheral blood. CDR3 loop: CASSGGPNTGELFF. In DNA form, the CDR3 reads TGTGCCAGCAGCGGGGGCCCGAACACCGGGGAGCTGTTTTTT.